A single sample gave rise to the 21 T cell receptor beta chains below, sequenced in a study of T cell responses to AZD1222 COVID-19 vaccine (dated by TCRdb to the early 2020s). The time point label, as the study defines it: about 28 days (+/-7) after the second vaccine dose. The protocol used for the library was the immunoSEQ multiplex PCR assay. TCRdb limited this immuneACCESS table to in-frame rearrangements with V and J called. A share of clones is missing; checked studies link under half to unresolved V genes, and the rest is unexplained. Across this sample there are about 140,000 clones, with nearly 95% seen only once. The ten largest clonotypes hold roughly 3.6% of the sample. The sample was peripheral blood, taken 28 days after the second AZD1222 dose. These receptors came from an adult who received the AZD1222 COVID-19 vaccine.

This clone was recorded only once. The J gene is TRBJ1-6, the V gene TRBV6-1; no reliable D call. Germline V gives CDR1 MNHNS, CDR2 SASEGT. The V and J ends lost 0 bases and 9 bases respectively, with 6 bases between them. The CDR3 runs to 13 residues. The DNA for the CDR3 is TGTGCCAGCAGTGAAGCGGTTCGTTCACCCCTCCACTTT. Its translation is CASSEAVRSPLHF.

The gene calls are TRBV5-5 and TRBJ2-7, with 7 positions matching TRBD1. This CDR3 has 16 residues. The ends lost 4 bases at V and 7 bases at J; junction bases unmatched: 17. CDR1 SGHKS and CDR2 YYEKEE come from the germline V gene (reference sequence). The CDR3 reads CASSDRRQGDLGEQYF. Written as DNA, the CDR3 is TGTGCCAGCAGCGATCGCCGACAGGGAGATTTAGGGGAGCAGTACTTC.

This CDR3 reads CASSYGTNQPQHF. CDR3 nucleotide sequence: TGTGCCAGCAGCTATGGGACCAATCAGCCCCAGCATTTT. The chain links TRBV5-6 to TRBJ1-5, with D perhaps matching TRBD1 (5 bases). CDR3 length: 13 amino acids. The V gene lost 3 bases and the J gene lost 3 bases, with 7 bases spanning the gap. Per the germline V gene, CDR1 is SGHDT and CDR2 is YYEEEE.

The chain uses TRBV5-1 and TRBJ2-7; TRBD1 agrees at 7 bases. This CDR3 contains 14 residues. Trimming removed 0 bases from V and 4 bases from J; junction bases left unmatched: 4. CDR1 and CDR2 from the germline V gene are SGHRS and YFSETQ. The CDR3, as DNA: TGCGCCAGCAGCTTGGAGTGGACAGGATACGAGCAGTACTTC. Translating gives CASSLEWTGYEQYF.

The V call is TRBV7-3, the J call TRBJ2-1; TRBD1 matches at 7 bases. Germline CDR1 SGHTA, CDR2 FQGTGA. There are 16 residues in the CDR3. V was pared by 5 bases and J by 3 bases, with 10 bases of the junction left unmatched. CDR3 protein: CASSIGTDPLYNEQFF. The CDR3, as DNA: TGTGCCAGCAGCATTGGGACAGATCCGCTCTACAATGAGCAGTTCTTC.

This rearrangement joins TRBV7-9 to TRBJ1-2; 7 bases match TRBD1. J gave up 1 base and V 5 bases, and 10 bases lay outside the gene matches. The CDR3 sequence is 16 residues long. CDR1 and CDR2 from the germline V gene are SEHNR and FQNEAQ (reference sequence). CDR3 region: CASSPQGGSINYGYTF. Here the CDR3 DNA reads TGTGCCAGCAGCCCCCAGGGGGGAAGTATTAACTATGGCTACACCTTC.

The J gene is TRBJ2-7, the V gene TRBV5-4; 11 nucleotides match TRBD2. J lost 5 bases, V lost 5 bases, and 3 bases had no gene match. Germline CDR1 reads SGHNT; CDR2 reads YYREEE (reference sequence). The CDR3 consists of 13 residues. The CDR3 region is CASRYSGRDEQYF. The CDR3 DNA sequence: TGTGCCAGCAGATATAGCGGGAGGGACGAGCAGTACTTC.

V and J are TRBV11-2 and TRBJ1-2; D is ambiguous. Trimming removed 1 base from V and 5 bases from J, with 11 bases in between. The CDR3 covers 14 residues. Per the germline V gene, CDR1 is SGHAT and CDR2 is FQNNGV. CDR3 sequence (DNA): TGTGCCAGCAGCTTAGGTCTGACGGGTTATGGCTACACCTTC. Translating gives CASSLGLTGYGYTF.

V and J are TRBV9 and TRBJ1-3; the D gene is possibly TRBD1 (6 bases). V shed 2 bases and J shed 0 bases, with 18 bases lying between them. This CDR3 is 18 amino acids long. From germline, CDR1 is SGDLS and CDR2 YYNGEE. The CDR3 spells CASSVADQTGFSGNTIYF. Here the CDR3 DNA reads TGTGCCAGCAGCGTCGCCGACCAGACAGGTTTCTCTGGAAACACCATATATTTT.

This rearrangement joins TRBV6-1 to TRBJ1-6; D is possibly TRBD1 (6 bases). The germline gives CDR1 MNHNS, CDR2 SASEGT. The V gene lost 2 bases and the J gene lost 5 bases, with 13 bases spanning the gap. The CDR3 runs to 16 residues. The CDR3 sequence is CASSETGSRNNSPLHF. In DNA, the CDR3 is TGTGCCAGCAGTGAAACAGGGAGTCGTAATAATTCACCCCTCCACTTT.

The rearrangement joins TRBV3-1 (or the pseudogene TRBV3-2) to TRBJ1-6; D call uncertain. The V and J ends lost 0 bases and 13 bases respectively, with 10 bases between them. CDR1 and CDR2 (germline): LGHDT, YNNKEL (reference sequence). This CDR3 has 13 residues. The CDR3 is CASSQDRPGPLHF. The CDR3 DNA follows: TGTGCCAGCAGCCAAGATCGACCGGGGCCCCTCCACTTT.

CDR3 DNA: TGTGCCACCAGCAGAGATTTCGGGGATCGTCAGCCCCAGCATTTT. Its translation: CATSRDFGDRQPQHF. V is TRBV15 and J is TRBJ1-5; D is uncertain. CDR1 and CDR2 (germline): LNHNV, YYDKDF (reference sequence). V gave up 0 bases and J gave up 6 bases, with 12 bases separating them. CDR3 length: 15 residues.

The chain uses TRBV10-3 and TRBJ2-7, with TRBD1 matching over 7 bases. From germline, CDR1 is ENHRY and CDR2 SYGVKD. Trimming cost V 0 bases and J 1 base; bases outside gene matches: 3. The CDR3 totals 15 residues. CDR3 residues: CAISESGRGSYEQYF. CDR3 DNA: TGTGCCATCAGTGAGTCCGGCAGGGGGTCCTACGAGCAGTACTTC.

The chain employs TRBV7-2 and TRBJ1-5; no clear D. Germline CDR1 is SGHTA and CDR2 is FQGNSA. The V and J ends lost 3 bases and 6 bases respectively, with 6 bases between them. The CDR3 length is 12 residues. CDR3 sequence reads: CASSFGGQPQHF. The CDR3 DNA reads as TGTGCCAGCAGCTTTGGTGGTCAGCCCCAGCATTTT.

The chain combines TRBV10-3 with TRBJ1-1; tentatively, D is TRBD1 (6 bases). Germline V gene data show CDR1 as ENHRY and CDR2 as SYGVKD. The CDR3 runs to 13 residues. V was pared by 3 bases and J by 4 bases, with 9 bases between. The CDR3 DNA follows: TGTGCCATCAGTGAAACAGGGTTCACTGAAGCTTTCTTT. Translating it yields CAISETGFTEAFF.

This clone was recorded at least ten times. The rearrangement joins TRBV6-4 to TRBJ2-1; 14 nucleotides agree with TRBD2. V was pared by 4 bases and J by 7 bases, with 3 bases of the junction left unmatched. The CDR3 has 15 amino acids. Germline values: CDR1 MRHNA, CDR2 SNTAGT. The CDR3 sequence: CASSVGTSGSNEQFF. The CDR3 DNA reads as TGTGCCAGCAGTGTCGGGACTAGCGGGAGTAATGAGCAGTTCTTC.

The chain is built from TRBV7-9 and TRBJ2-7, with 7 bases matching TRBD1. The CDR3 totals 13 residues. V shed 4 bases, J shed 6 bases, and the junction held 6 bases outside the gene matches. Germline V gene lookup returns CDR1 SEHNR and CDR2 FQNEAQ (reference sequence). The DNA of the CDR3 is TGTGCCAGCAGCTCGGGACAGCCCTCCGAGCAGTACTTC. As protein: CASSSGQPSEQYF.

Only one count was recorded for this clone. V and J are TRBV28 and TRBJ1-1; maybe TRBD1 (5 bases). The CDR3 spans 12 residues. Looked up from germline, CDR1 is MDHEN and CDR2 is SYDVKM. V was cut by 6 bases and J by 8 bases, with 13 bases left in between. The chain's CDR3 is CASRPLDREAFF. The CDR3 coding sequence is TGTGCCAGCAGACCCCTTGACAGAGAAGCTTTCTTT.

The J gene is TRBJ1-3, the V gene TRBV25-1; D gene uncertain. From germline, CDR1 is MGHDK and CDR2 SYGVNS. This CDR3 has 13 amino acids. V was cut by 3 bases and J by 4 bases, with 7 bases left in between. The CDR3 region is CASSEFRGNTIYF. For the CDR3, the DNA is TGTGCCAGCAGTGAGTTTAGGGGAAACACCATATATTTT.

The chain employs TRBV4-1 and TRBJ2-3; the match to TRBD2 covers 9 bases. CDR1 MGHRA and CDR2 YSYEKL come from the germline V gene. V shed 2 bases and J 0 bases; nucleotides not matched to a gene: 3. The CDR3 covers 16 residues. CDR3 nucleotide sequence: TGCGCCAGCAGCCAACTAGCGGGAAGAAGCACAGATACGCAGTATTTT. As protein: CASSQLAGRSTDTQYF.

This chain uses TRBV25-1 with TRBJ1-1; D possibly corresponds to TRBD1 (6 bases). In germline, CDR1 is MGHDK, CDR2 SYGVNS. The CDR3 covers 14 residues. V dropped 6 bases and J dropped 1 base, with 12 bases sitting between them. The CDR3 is CASRVQGRNTEAFF. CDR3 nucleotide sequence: TGTGCCAGCAGGGTACAGGGAAGGAACACTGAAGCTTTCTTT.